The TCR beta chain under discussion was sequenced for a study of tumor-infiltrating lymphocytes in oesophageal squamous cell carcinoma. TCRdb processed the PCR reads anew with MiXCR; each CDR3 protein has one entry. This table holds approximately 4,100 distinct CDR3 sequences, approximately 20% found once. In regard to this clonotype: The missing conserved phenylalanine or tryptophan at the end of this CDR3 makes a read error likely. No DNA is shown, since the ends of the CDR3 on it are uncertain; the CDR3 is the one TCRdb lists.

Germline CDR1 SGHNT, CDR2 YENEEA. The CDR3 region is 18 residues in length, termini included. This chain joins TRBV11-3 and TRBJ2-7; the table's D call of TRBD2 was not tested on the DNA. The sequence derives from a male donor with esophageal squamous cell carcinoma. Sequenced: normal esophageal tissue next to the tumor. The CDR3 is CASSKRTSGGVYEQYFGS.